This paragraph covers one TCR beta chain sequence. The antigen remains unidentified. This sample is part of a study of regulatory T cells in long-lasting Graves disease. Time point of the sample: newly diagnosed GD, antithyroid drugs for less than 3 months. Making the TCR library involved RNA that had been extracted from PBMCs. Study-level results: Analyses excluded thyroid tissue, covering peripheral blood alone. Only a small sample size was used, which may have cut accuracy.

CDR1 is DFQATT and CDR2 is SNEGSKA in the germline V gene (reference sequence). The length of the CDR3 is 14 residues. The V and J ends lost 5 bases and 0 bases, in that order; junction bases with no gene match: 6. Relying on iRepertoire HTBI primers and Arm-PCR of CDR3 regions, the team built TCR beta libraries. TCRdb independently ran MiXCR on the multiplex PCR reads; one entry per CDR3 protein. The table shows 400,000 to 450,000 distinct CDR3 sequences, with around 14% occurring only once. The data also belong to a second study, concerning T cells in Graves' hyperthyroidism and ophthalmopathy.

The J gene is TRBJ1-1, the V gene TRBV20-1, with TRBD1 matching 7 bases. The receptor's source is a woman aged 30 to 39 with Graves disease. The specimen comprised peripheral blood mononuclear cells (PBMCs), sampled at new diagnosis, from a patient treated with antithyroid drugs. The CDR3 coding sequence is TGCAGTGCTCCGACGGGACAGTTGAACACTGAAGCTTTCTTT. Protein: CSAPTGQLNTEAFF.